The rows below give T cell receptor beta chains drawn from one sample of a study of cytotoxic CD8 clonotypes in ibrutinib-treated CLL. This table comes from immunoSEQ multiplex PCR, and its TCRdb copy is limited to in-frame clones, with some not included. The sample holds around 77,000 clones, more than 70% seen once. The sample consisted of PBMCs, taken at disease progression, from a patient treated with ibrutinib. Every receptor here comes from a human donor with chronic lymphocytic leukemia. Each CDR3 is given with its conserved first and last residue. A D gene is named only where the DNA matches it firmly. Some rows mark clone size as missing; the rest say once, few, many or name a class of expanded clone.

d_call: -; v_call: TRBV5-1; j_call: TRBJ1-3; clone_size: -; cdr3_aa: CASAEGAGNTIYF; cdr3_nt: TGCGCCAGCGCTGAGGGTGCTGGAAACACCATATATTTT
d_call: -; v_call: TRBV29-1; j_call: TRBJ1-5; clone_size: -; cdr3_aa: CSVAPDWGQPQHF; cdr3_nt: TGCAGCGTTGCCCCAGATTGGGGTCAGCCCCAGCATTTT
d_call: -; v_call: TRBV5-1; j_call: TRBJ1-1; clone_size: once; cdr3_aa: CASSLWAENTEAFF; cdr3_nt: TGCGCCAGCAGCTTGTGGGCAGAGAACACTGAAGCTTTCTTT
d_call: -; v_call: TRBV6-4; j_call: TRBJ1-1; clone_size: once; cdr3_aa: CASSDLENTEAFF; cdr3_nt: TGTGCCAGCAGTGACTTAGAGAACACTGAAGCTTTCTTT
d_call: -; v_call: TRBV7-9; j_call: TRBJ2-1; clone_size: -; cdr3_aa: CASSYLGYEQFF; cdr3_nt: TGTGCCAGCAGCTACCTGGGCTATGAGCAGTTCTTC
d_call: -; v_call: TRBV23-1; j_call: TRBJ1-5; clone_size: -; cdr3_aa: CASSLYRPLSNQPQHF; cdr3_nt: TGCGCCAGCAGTCTGTACAGACCCCTTAGCAATCAGCCCCAGCATTTT
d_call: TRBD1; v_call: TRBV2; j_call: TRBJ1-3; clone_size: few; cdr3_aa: CASRTGEYTIYF; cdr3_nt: TGTGCCAGCAGGACAGGGGAATACACCATATATTTT
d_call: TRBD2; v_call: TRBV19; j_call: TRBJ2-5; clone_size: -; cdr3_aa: CASSYFGTSGSVGETQYF; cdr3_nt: TGTGCCAGTAGTTACTTCGGGACTAGCGGGAGTGTCGGGGAGACCCAGTACTTC
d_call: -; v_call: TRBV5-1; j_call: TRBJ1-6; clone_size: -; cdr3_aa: CASSKDTSSYNSPLHF; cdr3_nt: TGCGCCAGCAGCAAGGACACAAGCTCCTATAATTCACCCCTCCACTTT
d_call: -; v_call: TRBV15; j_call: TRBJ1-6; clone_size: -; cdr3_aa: CATSGGTVDNSPLHF; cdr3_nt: TGTGCCACCAGCGGAGGGACGGTTGATAATTCACCCCTCCACTTT